The rows below give T cell receptor beta chains drawn from one sample of a study of T cell responses to AZD1222 COVID-19 vaccine. Sequencing was performed with immunoSEQ multiplex PCR; in TCRdb, only in-frame clones are kept and a portion is missing. The data contain under 150,000 clones, roughly 91% of them singletons. The input for sequencing was peripheral blood, taken on day 0 of AZD1222 vaccination. Receptor source: an adult in good health. The conserved cysteine and the conserved F or W are not part of the CDR3 here. D genes are given only for firm matches.

j_call d_call v_call cdr3_aa
TRBJ2-4 TRBD1 TRBV19 ASSIDSRGAKNIQY
TRBJ1-1 TRBD1 TRBV2 ASRGQGARWVNTEAF
TRBJ1-5 TRBD1 TRBV19 ASTDLRQGPNNQPQH
TRBJ2-1 . TRBV5-5 ASTEGNEQF
TRBJ2-1 TRBD2 TRBV25-1 ASSEGASGNEQF
TRBJ2-2 TRBD2 TRBV7-2 ASSRGGVPGDTGELF
TRBJ1-4 . TRBV18 ASSPSTRGAANEKLF
TRBJ2-7 . TRBV29-1 SVDKPGSSYEQY
TRBJ2-2 . TRBV7-8 ASSSGELF
TRBJ2-2 TRBD1 TRBV2 ASRGDSTNTGELF
TRBJ1-5 . TRBV12-3/TRBV12-4 ASSWGSSQPQH
TRBJ1-6 TRBD1 TRBV5-7 ASSRELDRGRNSPLH
TRBJ2-7 . TRBV6-5 ASSRDGSGNEQY
TRBJ2-7 . TRBV25-1 ASGDTERAHYEQY
TRBJ1-2 TRBD1 TRBV19 ASSPGTGLYGYT
TRBJ1-1 . TRBV25-1 ASSEPDRKRRNEAF
TRBJ1-1 . TRBV3-1/TRBV3-2 ASRQQGSGTEAF
TRBJ2-7 TRBD2 TRBV10-3 AISPLTSWEGNEQY
TRBJ2-1 . TRBV5-6 ASSLVQNYNEQF
TRBJ2-7 . TRBV18 ASSPRLGYEQY
TRBJ2-1 TRBD2 TRBV24-1 ATSDPSVAGVRGTYNEQF
TRBJ2-5 . TRBV9 ASSTLGQETQY
TRBJ2-6 TRBD1 TRBV10-3 AISGGQGSGANVLT
TRBJ1-6 . TRBV19 ASSLDGQLSYNSPLH
TRBJ2-7 TRBD2 TRBV7-8 ASSLGTSGNQYEQY
TRBJ2-1 TRBD2 TRBV5-1 ASSFGLAGDTEQF
TRBJ1-1 . TRBV15 ATSREGQNTEAF
TRBJ2-3 TRBD2 TRBV29-1 SVGPRTSGTDTQY
TRBJ1-3 TRBD1 TRBV19 ASSPGTDPGNTIY
TRBJ1-2 TRBD1 TRBV25-1 ASSSGDRANYGYT
TRBJ1-5 . TRBV6-1 ASSEGPLSNQPQH
TRBJ2-7 TRBD1 TRBV3-1/TRBV3-2 ASSHADRVPYEQY
TRBJ1-2 TRBD1 TRBV5-1 ASSERDSIYGYT
TRBJ1-2 TRBD1 TRBV6-4 ASSDSGTGVGYT
TRBJ1-1 . TRBV4-1 ASSLRGQSLNTEAF
TRBJ2-7 . TRBV6-4 ASSREGSGSYEQY
TRBJ2-7 . TRBV29-1 SVGDSYEQY
TRBJ2-1 TRBD2 TRBV7-6 ASSPGLAGTYNEQF
TRBJ1-1 . TRBV6-5 ATREGTEAF
TRBJ1-2 TRBD1 TRBV3-1/TRBV3-2 ASSRGTSGTGGGYT
TRBJ2-5 . TRBV30 AWTGLGETQY